The 29 T cell receptor beta chains below come from one sample, sequenced in a study of beta chain features in type 1 diabetes. Whole-study findings and limits: All four CD4+ subsets from Type 1 diabetes patients carried moderately but significantly shorter TCRB CDR3s.

As every portion of the isolated RNA was reverse transcribed, the sequencing read expressed TCRB transcripts. TCRdb's copy holds only in-frame clones and misses some; the assay was immunoSEQ multiplex PCR. Of 300,000 to 400,000 clones in the sample, over 8.5% are singletons; the top ten hold about 0.6%. The antigens for these receptors are not known. The sequenced sample was central memory CD4+ T cells from blood. The receptors were sampled from a man aged 25-45 years with type 1 diabetes.

This clone appeared many times. V is TRBV28 and J is TRBJ2-7; D is possibly TRBD1 (6 bases). The germline CDR1 and CDR2 sequences are MDHEN and SYDVKM. The length of the CDR3 is 12 residues. Trimming pared 10 bases from V and 1 base from J, leaving 11 bases between. In nucleotides, the CDR3 is TGTGCCACCCAGGGGCAGTCCTACGAGCAGTACTTC. Translated: CATQGQSYEQYF.

This clone occurred a few times. At one end, the junction sequence differs from germline, possibly due to a read error. Other nucleotide sequences in the sample specify the same CDR3. The chain employs TRBV4-1 and TRBJ2-3; 7 positions match TRBD2. The length of the CDR3 is 15 residues. The germline gives CDR1 MGHRA, CDR2 YSYEKL. CDR3 bases: TGTGCCAGCAGCCCCAGCGGGGTTAGCACAGATACGCAGTATTTT. Translated, it gives CASSPSGVSTDTQYF.

V gene TRBV19 combines with J gene TRBJ1-2; 12 bases align to TRBD1. V gave up 7 bases and J gave up 5 bases; unmatched junction bases: 5. This CDR3 spans 14 amino acids. The germline gives CDR1 LNHDA, CDR2 SQIVND (reference sequence). The CDR3 spells CASTRDRGLYGYTF. In DNA, the CDR3 is TGTGCCAGTACCCGGGACAGGGGGCTTTATGGCTACACCTTC.

This clone was seen a handful of times. For the CDR3, the DNA is TGTGCCAGCAGCCCTCTTGCTAACTATGGCTACACCTTC. Translated: CASSPLANYGYTF. This chain joins TRBV7-9 and TRBJ1-2; unclear D gene. CDR1 and CDR2 from the germline V gene are SEHNR and FQNEAQ (reference sequence). The CDR3 sequence is 13 residues long. Trimming shortened V by 5 bases and J by 0 bases, and 7 bases separated the two germline ends.

There are a few counts of this clone. The chain is built from TRBV28 and TRBJ2-5; weak D call: TRBD1 (6 bases). CDR3 length equals 15 residues. Germline V CDR1 and CDR2: MDHEN, SYDVKM. V was pared by 4 bases and J by 5 bases, with 17 bases between. CDR3 loop: CASSSGSWGRETQYF. The CDR3 bases are TGTGCCAGCAGTTCCGGCTCTTGGGGGCGGGAGACCCAGTACTTC.

This clone showed up just a few times. This CDR3 is CASPLAVSGDYGYTF. In nucleotides, the CDR3 is TGTGCCAGCCCCCTCGCGGTCTCGGGTGACTATGGCTACACCTTC. The chain employs TRBV27 and TRBJ1-2; no definite D call. CDR3 length equals 15 residues. Trimming removed 8 bases at V and 3 bases at J, with 19 bases between. Germline V gives CDR1 MNHEY, CDR2 SMNVEV (reference sequence).

This clone was picked up many times. The chain joins TRBV2 to TRBJ1-5; weak D call: TRBD1 (5 bases). CDR1 is SNHLY, CDR2 FYNNEI, per germline. V gave up 8 bases and J gave up 2 bases, with 16 bases separating them. The CDR3 contains 15 residues. The CDR3 DNA follows: TGTGCCAGCGGTACCACCGGGACGGGCAATCAGCCCCAGCATTTT. Amino acids: CASGTTGTGNQPQHF. Filled out from reference TRBV2 and TRBJ1-5, the complete variable domain reads EPEVTQTPSHQVTQMGQEVILRCVPISNHLYFYWYRQILGQKVEFLVSFYNNEISEKSEIFDDQFSVERPDGSNFTLKIRSTKLEDSAMYFCASGTTGTGNQPQHFGDGTRLSIL.

A remark on this clone: Other nucleotide sequences in the sample specify the same CDR3. The chain combines TRBV19 with TRBJ2-2; 10 nucleotides line up with TRBD1. In germline, CDR1 is LNHDA, CDR2 SQIVND (reference sequence). Germline trimming cut 5 bases from V and 7 bases from J; bases unmatched to any gene: 7. The CDR3 covers 15 residues. CDR3 in amino acids: CASSLRQGARGELFF. CDR3 nucleotide sequence: TGTGCCAGTAGTCTGCGACAGGGGGCGCGCGGGGAGCTGTTTTTT. Full variable domain (outside the CDR3, taken from reference TRBV19 and TRBJ2-2): DGGITQSPKYLFRKEGQNVTLSCEQNLNHDAMYWYRQDPGQGLRLIYYSQIVNDFQKGDIAEGYSVSREKKESFPLTVTSAQKNPTAFYLCASSLRQGARGELFFGEGSRLTVL.

J is TRBJ2-7 and V is TRBV18; D is perhaps TRBD1 (7 bases). In germline, CDR1 is KGHSH, CDR2 LQKENI. The CDR3 runs 18 residues. Trimming took off 2 bases at V and 5 bases at J, with 25 bases between the two ends. The CDR3 coding sequence is TGTGCCAGCTCACCAAGGTGGGATGGAGGGGGCAAATCCCACGAGCAGTACTTC. This sequence encodes CASSPRWDGGGKSHEQYF. Based on the CDR3 plus reference TRBV18 and TRBJ2-7, the full variable domain is NAGVMQNPRHLVRRRGQEARLRCSPMKGHSHVYWYRQLPEEGLKFMVYLQKENIIDESGMPKERFSAEFPKEGPSILRIQQVVRGDSAAYFCASSPRWDGGGKSHEQYFGPGTRLTVT.

This clone was seen at least ten times. The chain has TRBV28 and TRBJ2-1, with D uncertain. There are 15 residues in the CDR3. V lost 7 bases to trimming and J lost 2 bases, with 15 bases between them. The germline V gene has CDR1 MDHEN and CDR2 SYDVKM. The CDR3 DNA follows: TGTGCCAGCACTATACTGGCAGGTGCCTACAATGAGCAGTTCTTC. Its protein product is CASTILAGAYNEQFF.

The chain is built from TRBV5-1 and TRBJ2-1; no reliable D call. Germline CDR1 SGHRS, CDR2 YFSETQ. V was pared by 2 bases and J by 7 bases, with 16 bases between. The CDR3 covers 15 residues. This CDR3 reads CASSFKTEGGNEQFF. The DNA of the CDR3 is TGCGCCAGCAGCTTTAAAACAGAAGGTGGAAATGAGCAGTTCTTC.

This clone appeared a few times. The chain uses TRBV18 and TRBJ2-2; D is uncertain. This CDR3 spans 16 amino acids. V was clipped by 2 bases and J by 1 base, with 11 bases between them. Germline CDR1 and CDR2: KGHSH and LQKENI. This chain's CDR3 is CASSPVRRENTGELFF. The CDR3 DNA reads TGTGCCAGCTCACCAGTTCGAAGGGAGAACACCGGGGAGCTGTTTTTT.

The chain couples TRBV27 to TRBJ2-7; D assignment may be TRBD1 or TRBD2 (5 bases each). CDR1 and CDR2 (germline): MNHEY, SMNVEV (reference sequence). Trimming removed 5 bases at V and 0 bases at J, with 20 bases between. The CDR3 has 17 amino acids. CDR3: CASSPLLDGASSYEQYF. The CDR3 nucleotides read TGTGCCAGCAGTCCGCTTCTCGACGGGGCCTCCTCCTACGAGCAGTACTTC.

This clone was observed many times. J is TRBJ2-1 and V is TRBV5-5, with a tentative D call TRBD1 (6 bases). Germline V lookup: CDR1 SGHKS, CDR2 YYEKEE (reference sequence). The CDR3 runs to 15 residues. The V end lost 1 base, the J end lost 9 bases, and 17 bases lay between the germline ends. In DNA, the CDR3 is TGTGCCAGCAGCTTGAGGCCAGGGCTAGGGGGTGAGCAGTTCTTC. Residues: CASSLRPGLGGEQFF.

The V and J genes are TRBV2 and TRBJ2-5; possibly TRBD2 for D (5 bases). With the DNA end fitting TRBJ2-7 better, the J assignment may be wrong. Germline V gene lookup returns CDR1 SNHLY and CDR2 FYNNEI. The CDR3 has 15 residues. The CDR3, as DNA: TGTGCCAGCAGTGAATTGGGCACTAGCTCCTACGAGCAGTACTTC. Its protein product is CASSELGTSSYEQYF.

The V gene is TRBV6-5, the J gene TRBJ1-4, with 8 positions matching TRBD1. Germline CDR1 and CDR2: MNHEY and SVGAGI. The V and J ends lost 2 bases and 7 bases, in that order; junction bases with no gene match: 0. The CDR3 sequence is 13 residues long. The CDR3 sequence: CASSYDRGEKLFF. The CDR3 DNA reads TGTGCCAGCAGTTACGACAGGGGTGAAAAACTGTTTTTT.

Only a few counts were recorded for this clone. The gene calls are TRBV12-5 and TRBJ1-2; tentatively, D is TRBD1 (5 bases). V lost 1 base, J lost 11 bases, and 11 bases lay in between. The CDR3 is 12 amino acids. Germline CDR1 and CDR2: LGHNT and FRNRAP. The CDR3 loop reads CASGLEDNLYTF. DNA of the CDR3: TGTGCTAGTGGTTTGGAGGACAACTTATACACCTTC. The whole variable domain, filled in from reference TRBV12-5 and TRBJ1-2, reads DARVTQTPRHKVTEMGQEVTMRCQPILGHNTVFWYRQTMMQGLELLAYFRNRAPLDDSGMPKDRFSAEMPDATLATLKIQPSEPRDSAVYFCASGLEDNLYTFGSGTRLTVV.

This clone occurred a few times. The DNA of the CDR3 is TGTGCCAGCAGTTTAGGGACAGGGCCCTACGAGCAGTACTTC. Amino acid sequence: CASSLGTGPYEQYF. V and J are TRBV28 and TRBJ2-7; 9 bases agree with TRBD1. CDR1 is MDHEN, CDR2 SYDVKM, per germline. The CDR3 is made up of 14 amino acids. The ends lost 2 bases at V and 2 bases at J; junction bases unmatched: 1.

This clone was picked up many times. J is TRBJ1-5 and V is TRBV27; D is undetermined. The germline V gene encodes CDR1 MNHEY and CDR2 SMNVEV (reference sequence). V dropped 4 bases and J dropped 5 bases, with 15 bases sitting between them. This CDR3 region has 15 residues. The CDR3 bases are TGTGCCAGCAGTTCAACCGACGGCTATGATCAGCCCCAGCATTTT. Translation gives CASSSTDGYDQPQHF.

This clone has only a few counts. The genes are TRBV27 and TRBJ2-7; 12 positions match TRBD2. The CDR3 loop spans 17 amino acids. In germline, CDR1 is MNHEY, CDR2 SMNVEV (reference sequence). The V segment lost 6 bases and the J segment 5 bases; nucleotides outside the gene matches: 14. This chain's CDR3 is CASSPGLAGRSRDEQYF. CDR3 nucleotide sequence: TGTGCCAGCAGCCCTGGACTAGCGGGAAGATCCCGGGACGAGCAGTACTTC.

This clone was seen only a few times. The V and J genes are TRBV27 and TRBJ2-7; 9 bases agree with TRBD1. The germline V gene has CDR1 MNHEY and CDR2 SMNVEV (reference sequence). V trimming: 3 bases; J trimming: 2 bases; junction bases outside the gene matches: 2. The CDR3 length is 14 residues. CDR3 sequence (DNA): TGTGCCAGCAGTTTCGGGACAGGGACCTACGAGCAGTACTTC. Translating gives CASSFGTGTYEQYF.

V gene TRBV6-5 combines with J gene TRBJ1-2, with D possibly matching TRBD1 (5 bases). This CDR3 has 14 residues. V lost 8 bases, J lost 2 bases, and 15 bases lay in between. Germline V CDR1 and CDR2: MNHEY, SVGAGI. The CDR3 sequence is CASVSPGGNYGYTF. The CDR3 region has the DNA TGTGCCAGCGTCTCGCCGGGGGGGAACTATGGCTACACCTTC.

V and J are TRBV7-8 and TRBJ2-1; TRBD2 agrees at 9 bases. Germline V lookup: CDR1 SGHVS, CDR2 FQNEAQ. Unmatched junction bases numbered 7, after V lost 3 bases and J lost 7 bases. The length of the CDR3 is 15 residues. Here the CDR3 DNA reads TGTGCCAGCAGCTTGACGACTAGCGGCGTAAATGAGCAGTTCTTC. Amino acids: CASSLTTSGVNEQFF.

V is TRBV7-3 and J is TRBJ1-1, with unresolved D. CDR1 and CDR2 (germline): SGHTA, FQGTGA. V lost 2 bases and J 2 bases, leaving 6 bases between the germline ends. The CDR3 runs to 13 residues. This CDR3 reads CASSLSYNTEAFF. The CDR3 DNA follows: TGTGCCAGCAGCTTATCGTACAACACTGAAGCTTTCTTT.

The chain links TRBV6-1 to TRBJ2-1; 7 nucleotides align to TRBD1. The V and J ends lost 6 bases and 4 bases, in that order; junction bases with no gene match: 6. The CDR3 loop spans 14 amino acids. Germline assignment: CDR1 MNHNS and CDR2 SASEGT. The CDR3 DNA reads TGTGCCAGCAGGGCCGGGACAGTATACAATGAGCAGTTCTTC. Its protein product is CASRAGTVYNEQFF.

The chain couples TRBV10-1 to TRBJ2-7; perhaps TRBD2 as D (6 bases). The CDR3 covers 14 residues. V gave up 4 bases and J gave up 5 bases, with 15 bases separating them. CDR1 is WNHNN, CDR2 SYGVQD, per germline (reference sequence). The CDR3 DNA reads as TGCGCCAGCAGTGGGAGGCGGGATGGGGACGAGCAGTACTTC. Residues: CASSGRRDGDEQYF.

The J gene is TRBJ2-5, the V gene TRBV9, with TRBD2 matching over 7 bases. Germline assignment: CDR1 SGDLS and CDR2 YYNGEE. This CDR3 has 13 residues. With 7 bases clipped from V and 5 bases from J, the junction kept 8 bases outside the gene matches. This CDR3 is CASSPDSGETQYF. CDR3 bases: TGTGCCAGCTCACCTGATAGCGGGGAGACCCAGTACTTC.

V is TRBV6-1 and J is TRBJ2-7; 9 bases are a match to TRBD1. The germline CDR1 and CDR2 sequences are MNHNS and SASEGT. The CDR3 covers 16 residues. Losses at the gene ends were 1 base for V and 4 bases for J; bases not matched to a gene: 8. The CDR3 reads CASSEVGIQGAYEQYF. The DNA of the CDR3 is TGTGCCAGCAGTGAAGTGGGTATACAGGGGGCGTACGAGCAGTACTTC.

In this sample, this clone turned up many times. The sample has other DNA sequences that encode this CDR3 too. V is TRBV11-2 and J is TRBJ2-3, with no clear D. V gave up 3 bases and J gave up 2 bases, with 6 bases separating them. The CDR3 runs 13 residues. CDR1 SGHAT and CDR2 FQNNGV come from the germline V gene. The CDR3 nucleotides read TGTGCCAGCAGCTTGGGGTACACAGATACGCAGTATTTT. It yields the protein CASSLGYTDTQYF.